This T cell receptor beta chain was recorded in a study of blood T cell repertoires in COVID-19. In the study overall: Sites across the United States, Italy and Spain contributed samples from acute and convalescent COVID-19. Nucleic acid was either cDNA or gDNA, and it came from T cells, B-cell-depleted T cells, or PBMCs.

This clone was seen more than once but under ten times. Sequenced by immunoSEQ multiplex PCR; TCRdb stores in-frame clones only, minus some. The sample has about 36,000 clones; 60% to 85% are singletons. The CDR3 consists of 12 residues. Germline CDR1 MNHEY, CDR2 SVGAGI. The V and J ends lost 7 bases and 4 bases respectively, with 11 bases between them. This TCR was recovered from a man in his fifties or sixties with active COVID-19. Specimen: peripheral blood. The J gene is TRBJ2-7, the V gene TRBV6-5; perhaps TRBD2 as D (6 bases). This CDR3 reads CASKAGRYEQYF. The CDR3 DNA sequence: TGTGCCAGCAAGGCGGGGCGGTACGAGCAGTACTTC.